This is a list of T cell receptor beta chains from one sample in a study of shared clonotypes between healthy human individuals. Here immunoSEQ multiplex PCR was the method, and the copy in TCRdb shows in-frame clones only, minus some. The sample consists of 550,000 to 850,000 clones, around 72% of them appearing once. Sequencing input: memory CD4+ T cells sorted from blood. These receptors all stem from a woman aged 25-40 years in good health. The CDR3 runs from the conserved cysteine through the conserved F or W. Each record gives: clone size, J gene, CDR3 length, D gene, V gene, CDR3 protein, CDR3 DNA. D genes are given only for firm matches. The size entry is marked missing in some rows and otherwise reads once, few, many or a size class.

- | TRBJ2-2 | 19 | - | TRBV4-2 | CASSQDLVELASPTGELFF | TGTGCCAGCAGCCAAGACTTAGTGGAGCTAGCATCCCCCACCGGGGAGCTGTTTTTT
- | TRBJ1-5 | 14 | - | TRBV10-3 | CAISGGGDNQPQHF | TGTGCCATCAGTGGGGGAGGGGACAATCAGCCCCAGCATTTT
- | TRBJ1-5 | 15 | - | TRBV19 | CASSKRGRSNQPQHF | TGTGCCAGTAGTAAAAGAGGTAGAAGCAATCAGCCCCAGCATTTT
- | TRBJ2-5 | 15 | TRBD2 | TRBV30 | CAWTSGSTSRGEQYF | TGTGCCTGGACTAGCGGGAGTACTTCCCGCGGTGAGCAGTACTTC
- | TRBJ1-5 | 13 | - | TRBV19 | CASSREGNQPQHF | TGTGCCAGTAGTAGGGAGGGGAATCAGCCCCAGCATTTT
- | TRBJ1-1 | 14 | - | TRBV7-8 | CASSLNEENTEAFF | TGTGCCAGCAGCTTAAACGAGGAAAACACTGAAGCTTTCTTT
- | TRBJ2-2 | 15 | - | TRBV27 | CASTAGRGDTGELFF | TGTGCCAGCACCGCTGGTAGGGGCGACACCGGGGAGCTGTTTTTT
- | TRBJ2-1 | 12 | - | TRBV7-9 | CASSSEFGEQFF | TGTGCCAGCAGCTCCGAGTTCGGTGAGCAGTTCTTC
- | TRBJ2-2 | 15 | - | TRBV10-3 | CAIMDRDSHTGELFF | TGTGCCATCATGGACCGGGACTCCCACACCGGGGAGCTGTTTTTT
- | TRBJ2-2 | 15 | - | TRBV6-1 | CASSRDRWNTGELFF | TGTGCCAGCAGCCGAGACAGGTGGAACACCGGGGAGCTGTTTTTT
- | TRBJ1-4 | 15 | TRBD1 | TRBV6-1 | CASSLLTGQMKKLFF | TGTGCCAGCAGTCTTCTGACAGGGCAGATGAAAAAACTGTTTTTT
once | TRBJ2-3 | 16 | - | TRBV5-1 | CASSLTVAGSPDTQYF | TGCGCCAGCAGCTTGACGGTGGCGGGAAGCCCAGATACGCAGTATTTT
- | TRBJ1-4 | 17 | TRBD1 | TRBV7-9 | CASSLGQTRDRDEKLFF | TGTGCCAGCAGCTTAGGGCAAACGAGGGACAGGGATGAAAAACTGTTTTTT
- | TRBJ2-1 | 12 | - | TRBV6-6 | CASSYIGNEQFF | TGTGCCAGCAGTTATATCGGGAATGAGCAGTTCTTC
- | TRBJ1-5 | 14 | - | TRBV6-1 | CASSEIGSNQPQHF | TGTGCCAGCAGTGAGATTGGAAGCAATCAGCCCCAGCATTTT
- | TRBJ1-2 | 12 | TRBD1 | TRBV27 | CASSTDRGGYTF | TGTGCCAGCAGCACCGACAGGGGCGGCTACACCTTC